This T cell receptor (beta chain) was identified in a study of T cell repertoires in cytomegalovirus infection. Study-level information: In the study, CMV epitopes included recently identified HLA-C-restricted and well-studied HLA-B-restricted ones. Public TCR beta signature analysis indicated the presence of both CMV infection and matching HLA type.

TCRdb called the reads again in MiXCR, with one record for every CDR3 protein. This repertoire shows about 920,000 distinct CDR3 sequences, approximately 32% found once; its top ten account for roughly 13%. Study observations and caveats: Cumulated frequencies of public TCR beta families served to identify carriers of CMV plus the relevant HLA.

Germline V gene sequence: CDR1 LGHNT, CDR2 FRNRAP. Trimming cost V 4 bases and J 4 bases, with 11 bases left between them. CDR3 length equals 14 residues. Turning to this clonotype: The antigen remains undetermined.

The sequencing used cultured CD8+ T cells from PBMCs, collected from culture after CMV antigen stimulation. J is TRBJ2-1 and V is TRBV12-5; D not certain. The sequence derives from a human donor in good health (CMV status not recorded). Some clones in this sample may be carry-over from other donors' samples. The CDR3 DNA follows: TGTGCTAGTGGTTCCGGATCAGGTTACAATGAGCAGTTCTTC. Its protein is CASGSGSGYNEQFF.